The 10 T cell receptor beta chains presented below share a single source sample, sequenced in a study of type 1 and type 2 diabetes patients. Genomic DNA was the PCR template. A primer set of 30 forward and 13 reverse primers amplified the CDR3. TCRdb passed the multiplex PCR reads through MiXCR, listing each CDR3 protein once. The top ten hold approximately 15% of the sample, which has about 270,000 distinct CDR3 sequences, around 47% seen once. Sequences were obtained from peripheral blood mononuclear cells (PBMCs). These receptors were taken from a man aged 18 to 29 with type 2 diabetes.

Comments on this clonotype: At one of its ends the junction is not consistent with the germline gene, which may arise from a read error. The chain employs TRBV15 and TRBJ1-2; D is uncertain. Germline-derived CDR1 and CDR2 are LNHNV and YYDKDF (reference sequence). This CDR3 region has 15 residues. CDR3 sequence: CATSRDPRFNYGNTF. DNA of the CDR3: TGTGCCACCAGCAGAGATCCCAGGTTCAACTATGGCAACACCTTC.

The V gene is TRBV29-1, the J gene TRBJ2-7, with a tentative D call TRBD2 (7 bases). CDR1 and CDR2 from the germline V gene are SQVTM and ANQGSEA. Trimming left V 5 bases short and J 1 base short, with 15 bases between. The CDR3 sequence is 14 residues long. In DNA, the CDR3 is TGCAGCGTTCGGGGGGCTCATGGGTCCTACGAGCAGTACTTC. Protein: CSVRGAHGSYEQYF.

This clonotype was counted between two and nine times. The V call is TRBV5-1, the J call TRBJ2-5; 9 nucleotides match TRBD2. This CDR3 contains 16 residues. Trimming at V came to 2 bases and at J to 1 base, leaving 6 bases not matched to a gene. The germline gives CDR1 SGHRS, CDR2 YFSETQ. CDR3 sequence reads: CASSLGLAGPQETQYF. CDR3 nucleotides: TGCGCCAGCAGCTTAGGGCTAGCGGGACCCCAAGAGACCCAGTACTTC.

The chain joins TRBV4-1 to TRBJ2-7; D is possibly TRBD2 (5 bases). The germline V gene has CDR1 MGHRA and CDR2 YSYEKL. V lost 0 bases to trimming and J lost 6 bases, with 24 bases between them. The CDR3 has 18 residues. The CDR3 spells CASSQDSGRRGNGVEQYF. DNA for the CDR3: TGCGCCAGCAGCCAAGATTCCGGACGGAGAGGAAACGGGGTCGAGCAGTACTTC.

V gene TRBV19 combines with J gene TRBJ2-7, with TRBD2 matching over 16 bases. Germline-derived CDR1 and CDR2 are LNHDA and SQIVND (reference sequence). The CDR3 has 16 amino acids. Trimming removed 8 bases from V and 1 base from J; junction bases left unmatched: 5. The CDR3 coding sequence is TGTGCCAGTGGGACTAGCGGGGGGGCCGGGTCCTACGAGCAGTACTTC. Protein product: CASGTSGGAGSYEQYF.

The genes are TRBV27 and TRBJ1-1; 7 bases line up with TRBD1. Germline V lookup: CDR1 MNHEY, CDR2 SMNVEV (reference sequence). V was clipped by 6 bases and J by 3 bases; unmatched bases: 10. The CDR3 loop spans 15 amino acids. The CDR3 nucleotides are TGTGCCAGCAGGCGCTCGAGGGGGCTTGACACTGAAGCTTTCTTT. This codes for CASRRSRGLDTEAFF.

This clonotype was found many times. The chain links TRBV7-2 to TRBJ1-2; 10 positions match TRBD1. V shed 5 bases and J 8 bases; nucleotides not matched to a gene: 5. CDR1 SGHTA and CDR2 FQGNSA come from the germline V gene. The CDR3 is 13 amino acids. CDR3 in amino acids: CASSLTGGRGYTF. The CDR3 DNA reads as TGTGCCAGCAGCCTGACAGGGGGCAGGGGCTACACCTTC.

This clonotype has just a few counts. The rearrangement joins TRBV2 to TRBJ1-5; perhaps TRBD1 as D (5 bases). This CDR3 has 16 residues. V gave up 4 bases and J gave up 8 bases, with 21 bases separating them. Per the germline V gene, CDR1 is SNHLY and CDR2 is FYNNEI. The CDR3 region is CASSGIRGNRSEPQHF. The CDR3 region has the DNA TGTGCCAGCAGTGGCATAAGAGGGAACAGGTCGGAGCCCCAGCATTTT.

The J gene is TRBJ2-7, the V gene TRBV11-2; D tentatively fits TRBD1 or TRBD2 (6 bases each). The CDR3 loop spans 17 amino acids. The ends were cut back, 5 bases at V and 0 bases at J, with 20 bases in the middle. From germline, CDR1 is SGHAT and CDR2 FQNNGV. The CDR3 loop is CASSPLSSRDNSYEQYF. In nucleotides, the CDR3 is TGTGCCAGCAGCCCCCTTTCCTCGCGGGACAACTCCTACGAGCAGTACTTC.

V usage is TRBV10-3 and J usage is TRBJ2-1; TRBD1 is a possible D gene (6 bases). Germline CDR1 is ENHRY and CDR2 is SYGVKD. This CDR3 has 15 amino acids. V gave up 10 bases and J gave up 2 bases, with 18 bases separating them. The CDR3 loop is CASTQTGHPYNEQFF. The DNA of the CDR3 is TGTGCCAGCACACAGACAGGTCACCCCTACAATGAGCAGTTCTTC.